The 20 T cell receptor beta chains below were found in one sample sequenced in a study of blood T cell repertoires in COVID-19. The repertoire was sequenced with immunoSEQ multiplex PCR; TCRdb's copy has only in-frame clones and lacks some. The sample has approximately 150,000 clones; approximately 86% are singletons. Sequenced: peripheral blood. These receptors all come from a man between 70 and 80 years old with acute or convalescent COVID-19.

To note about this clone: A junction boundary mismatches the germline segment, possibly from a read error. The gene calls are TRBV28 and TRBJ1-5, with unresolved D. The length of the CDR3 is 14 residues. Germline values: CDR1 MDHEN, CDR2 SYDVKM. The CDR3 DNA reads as TGTGCCAGCAGTTTCCGAGGAAGCAGTCAGCCCCAGCATTTT. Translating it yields CASSFRGSSQPQHF.

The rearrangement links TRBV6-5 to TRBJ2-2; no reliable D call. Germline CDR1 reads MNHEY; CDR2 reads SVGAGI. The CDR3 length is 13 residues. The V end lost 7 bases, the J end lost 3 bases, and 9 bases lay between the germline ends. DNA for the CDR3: TGTGCCAGCATTCGGTCCGACACCGGGGAGCTGTTTTTT. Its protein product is CASIRSDTGELFF.

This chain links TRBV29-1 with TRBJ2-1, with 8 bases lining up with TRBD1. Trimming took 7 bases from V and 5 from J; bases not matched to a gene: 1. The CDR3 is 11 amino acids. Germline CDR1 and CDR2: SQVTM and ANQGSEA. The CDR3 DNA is TGCAGCGGGACAGGGAACAATGAGCAGTTCTTC. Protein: CSGTGNNEQFF.

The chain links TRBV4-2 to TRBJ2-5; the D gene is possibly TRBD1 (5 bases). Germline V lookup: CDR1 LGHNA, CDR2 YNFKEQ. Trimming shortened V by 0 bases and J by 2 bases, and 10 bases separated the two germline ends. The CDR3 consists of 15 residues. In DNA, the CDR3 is TGTGCCAGCAGCCAAGACAGGGAACGGCAAGAGACCCAGTACTTC. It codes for CASSQDRERQETQYF.

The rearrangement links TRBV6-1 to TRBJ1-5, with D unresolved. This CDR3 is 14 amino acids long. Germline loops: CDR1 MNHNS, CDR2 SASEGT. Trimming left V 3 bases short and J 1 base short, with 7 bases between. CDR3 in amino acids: CASSDHLSNQPQHF. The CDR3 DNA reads TGTGCCAGCAGTGACCACTTGAGCAATCAGCCCCAGCATTTT.

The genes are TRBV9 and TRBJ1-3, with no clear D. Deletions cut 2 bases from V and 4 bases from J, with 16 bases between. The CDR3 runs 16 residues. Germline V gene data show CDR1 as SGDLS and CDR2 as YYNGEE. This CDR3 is CASSVSPGSSGNTIYF. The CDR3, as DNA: TGTGCCAGCAGCGTTAGCCCGGGTTCGAGCGGAAACACCATATATTTT.

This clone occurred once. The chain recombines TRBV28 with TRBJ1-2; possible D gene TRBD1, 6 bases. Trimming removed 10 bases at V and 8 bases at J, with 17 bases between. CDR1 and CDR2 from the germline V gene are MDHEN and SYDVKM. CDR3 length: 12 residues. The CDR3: CATAQGPGGYTF. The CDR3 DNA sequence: TGTGCCACCGCACAGGGCCCCGGGGGCTACACCTTC.

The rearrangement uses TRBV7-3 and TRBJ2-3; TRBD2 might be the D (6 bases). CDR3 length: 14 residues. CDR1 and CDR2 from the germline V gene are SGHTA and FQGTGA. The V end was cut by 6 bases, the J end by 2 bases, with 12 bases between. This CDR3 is CASSPSGVTDTQYF. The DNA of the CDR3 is TGTGCCAGCAGTCCCTCGGGAGTCACAGATACGCAGTATTTT. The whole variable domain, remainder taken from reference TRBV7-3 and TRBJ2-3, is GAGVSQTPSNKVTEKGKYVELRCDPISGHTALYWYRQSLGQGPEFLIYFQGTGAADDSGLPNDRFFAVRPEGSVSTLKIQRTERGDSAVYLCASSPSGVTDTQYFGPGTRLTVL.

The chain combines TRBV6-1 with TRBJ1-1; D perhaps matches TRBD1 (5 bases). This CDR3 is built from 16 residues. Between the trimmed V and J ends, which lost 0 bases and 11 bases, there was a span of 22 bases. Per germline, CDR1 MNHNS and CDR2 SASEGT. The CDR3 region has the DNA TGTGCCAGCAGTGAAGCATCGGCAGGGCCCCCGCGTGATGCTTTCTTT. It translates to CASSEASAGPPRDAFF.

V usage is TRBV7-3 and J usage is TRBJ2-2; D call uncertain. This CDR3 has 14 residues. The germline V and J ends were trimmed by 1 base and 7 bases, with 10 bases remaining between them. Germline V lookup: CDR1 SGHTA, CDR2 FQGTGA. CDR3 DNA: TGTGCCAGCAGCTTAAGTAGAAGTGGCGGGGAGCTGTTTTTT. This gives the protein CASSLSRSGGELFF.

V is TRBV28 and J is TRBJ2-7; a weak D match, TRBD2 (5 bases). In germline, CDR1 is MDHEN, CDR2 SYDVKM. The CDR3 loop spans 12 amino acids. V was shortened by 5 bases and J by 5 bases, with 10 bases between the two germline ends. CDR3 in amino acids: CASSPGADEQYF. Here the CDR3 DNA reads TGTGCCAGCAGTCCAGGAGCGGACGAGCAGTACTTC.

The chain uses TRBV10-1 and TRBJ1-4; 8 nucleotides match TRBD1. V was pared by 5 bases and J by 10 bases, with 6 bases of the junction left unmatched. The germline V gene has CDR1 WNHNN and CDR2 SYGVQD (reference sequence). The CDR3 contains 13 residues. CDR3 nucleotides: TGCGCCAGCAGTAGACTAACAGGGGGAAAACTGTTTTTT. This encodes CASSRLTGGKLFF.

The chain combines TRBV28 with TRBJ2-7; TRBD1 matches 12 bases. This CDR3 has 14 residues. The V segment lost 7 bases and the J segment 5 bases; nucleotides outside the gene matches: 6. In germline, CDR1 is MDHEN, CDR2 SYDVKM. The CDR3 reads CASILGQGADEQYF. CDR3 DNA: TGTGCCAGCATCCTGGGACAGGGGGCGGACGAGCAGTACTTC.

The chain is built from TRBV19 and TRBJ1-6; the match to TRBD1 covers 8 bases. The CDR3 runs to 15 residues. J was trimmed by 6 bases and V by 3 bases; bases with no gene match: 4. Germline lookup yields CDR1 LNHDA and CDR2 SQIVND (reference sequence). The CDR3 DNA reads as TGTGCCAGTAGTATCACGGACAGGGTTAATTCACCCCTCCACTTT. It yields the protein CASSITDRVNSPLHF.

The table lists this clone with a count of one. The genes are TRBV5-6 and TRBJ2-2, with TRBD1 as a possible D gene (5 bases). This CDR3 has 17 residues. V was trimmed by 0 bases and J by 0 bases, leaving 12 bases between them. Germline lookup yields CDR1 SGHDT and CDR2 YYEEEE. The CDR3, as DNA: TGTGCCAGCAGCTTGGCGGTAGACAGTTCGAACACCGGGGAGCTGTTTTTT. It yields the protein CASSLAVDSSNTGELFF.

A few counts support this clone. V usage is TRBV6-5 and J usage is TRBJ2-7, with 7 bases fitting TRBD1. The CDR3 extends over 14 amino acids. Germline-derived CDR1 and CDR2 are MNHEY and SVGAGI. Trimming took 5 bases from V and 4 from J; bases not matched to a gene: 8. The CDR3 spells CASSRDSAPYEQYF. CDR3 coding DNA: TGTGCCAGCAGTAGGGACAGCGCTCCTTACGAGCAGTACTTC.

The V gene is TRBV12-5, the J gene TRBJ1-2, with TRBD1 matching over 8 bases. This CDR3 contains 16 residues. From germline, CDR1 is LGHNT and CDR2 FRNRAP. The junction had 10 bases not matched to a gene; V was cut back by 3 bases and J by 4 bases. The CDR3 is CASGLWGRGRTYGYTF. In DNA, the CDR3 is TGTGCTAGTGGTTTATGGGGCAGGGGGCGAACCTATGGCTACACCTTC. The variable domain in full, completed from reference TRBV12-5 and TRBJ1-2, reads DARVTQTPRHKVTEMGQEVTMRCQPILGHNTVFWYRQTMMQGLELLAYFRNRAPLDDSGMPKDRFSAEMPDATLATLKIQPSEPRDSAVYFCASGLWGRGRTYGYTFGSGTRLTVV.

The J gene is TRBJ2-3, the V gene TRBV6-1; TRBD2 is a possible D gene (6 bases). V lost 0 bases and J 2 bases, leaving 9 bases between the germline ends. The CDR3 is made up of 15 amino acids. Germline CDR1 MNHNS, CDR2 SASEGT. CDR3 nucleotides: TGTGCCAGCAGTGAAGCCGGGAGTACCACAGATACGCAGTATTTT. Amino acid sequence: CASSEAGSTTDTQYF.

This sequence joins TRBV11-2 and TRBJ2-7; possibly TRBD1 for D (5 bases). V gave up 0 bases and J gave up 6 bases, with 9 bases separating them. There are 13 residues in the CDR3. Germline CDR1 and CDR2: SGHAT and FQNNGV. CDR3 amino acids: CASSLETAVEQYF. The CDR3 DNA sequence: TGTGCCAGCAGCTTAGAGACAGCAGTCGAGCAGTACTTC.

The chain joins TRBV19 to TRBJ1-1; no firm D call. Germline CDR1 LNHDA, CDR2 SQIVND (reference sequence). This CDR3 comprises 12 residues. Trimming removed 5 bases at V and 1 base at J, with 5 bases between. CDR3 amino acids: CASSVQNTEAFF. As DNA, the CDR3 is TGTGCCAGTAGTGTTCAGAACACTGAAGCTTTCTTT.